Listed below are T cell receptor beta chains from one sample, sequenced in a study of T cells in Graves' hyperthyroidism and ophthalmopathy. TCRdb used MiXCR to reprocess the multiplex PCR reads, holding one entry per CDR3 protein. The sample has about 400,000 distinct CDR3 sequences, about 16% seen once. Sequences were obtained from blood. The source is a woman in her fifties or sixties with Graves' ophthalmopathy. The conserved cysteine and the conserved F or W are not part of the CDR3 here. A D gene is named only where the DNA matches it firmly.

TRBV6-1	NA	ASSEARRLQPQH
TRBV19	NA	ASSETLAKNIQY
TRBV2	NA	ANVISGTEAF
TRBV11-1	NA	ASSSLGGSFSSYNSPLH
TRBV11-3	NA	ASSPSARETQY
TRBV2	TRBD2	ASSEGLGDYQVAYNEQF
TRBV3-1	TRBD1	ASSVGQGGYEQY
TRBV27	NA	ASSLGPIKGRGNQPEH
TRBV7-2	NA	ASSWSFSEAF
TRBV5-1	TRBD1	ASSGQGANEKLF
TRBV28	NA	ASRVGGARYEQY
TRBV20-1	TRBD2	SASRLAGNTDTQY
TRBV27	TRBD2	ASSWGSGRATSYNEQF
TRBV20-1	NA	SARVRSYQPQH
TRBV7-2	NA	ASSHRLGEKF
TRBV11-2	NA	ASGIGGGGRQETQY
TRBV20-1	TRBD2	SREREDPEQF
TRBV5-1	TRBD1	ASSLEGQGGYNEQF
TRBV28	NA	ASTEGGSSYNSPLH
TRBV27	NA	ASSLSSSYNSPLH
TRBV20-1	TRBD1	SASGTGLGELF
TRBV19	TRBD2	ASSIAASGYYNEQF
TRBV20-1	NA	SAPPDRPDYGYT
TRBV20-1	NA	SARDFDTRNEQF
TRBV6-1	TRBD2	ASSSQTSPNTGELF
TRBV7-9	NA	ASSLVFGDGGSPEQF
TRBV3-1	NA	ASSQPAADSYNEQF
TRBV28	NA	VSSRYRANTGELF
TRBV28	NA	ASSGGGANYGYT
TRBV11-2	NA	ASSLMGADTQY
TRBV2	NA	ASVRMVSTDTQY
TRBV18	NA	ASSAQQRNTEAF
TRBV30	TRBD1	AWSVGATGQETQY
TRBV7-2	TRBD1	ASSDSGTGGADTQY
TRBV6-1	NA	ASSEHGSRGDNEQF
TRBV5-1	TRBD1	ASSSGTVANYGYT
TRBV7-2	NA	ASSLWAGANQPQH
TRBV30	TRBD1	AWIQTGSTDTQY
TRBV7-9	TRBD2	ASSRLLGLASNTGELF
TRBV20-1	NA	SARLSNTGELF
TRBV3-1	NA	ASSQSRGRSANASGNTIY
TRBV10-3	NA	AISVEGDGEQY
TRBV7-2	NA	ASSSRPGAGASNEQF
TRBV20-1	NA	NARLSSDSTDTQY
TRBV12-3/TRBV12-4	NA	ASSLGSGPLMETQY
TRBV20-1	TRBD2	SARGPPLAGRYEQY
TRBV19	NA	ASSIEVGGTSHEQY
TRBV7-3	NA	ASEENREGAGNTIY
TRBV5-1	NA	ASSLGVYNEQF
TRBV29-1	TRBD2	SGRLAGGSYNEQF
TRBV20-1	NA	SARDPGTLRGWVEQF
TRBV3-1	NA	ASSHGGTGTEAF
TRBV6-4	NA	ASSDSRGLDSNNQPQH
TRBV6-6	TRBD2	ASSYNSYGRVGNEQF
TRBV9	NA	ASSLDPTSTYEQY
TRBV5-6	NA	ASSLDPTGFNEQY
TRBV9	TRBD2	ASSGLAGDTDTQY
TRBV24-1	TRBD2	ATSDLPLSGRSSYNEQF
TRBV2	NA	ASNPLALRTGELF
TRBV7-6	TRBD2	ASSLYIGVLASTDTQY